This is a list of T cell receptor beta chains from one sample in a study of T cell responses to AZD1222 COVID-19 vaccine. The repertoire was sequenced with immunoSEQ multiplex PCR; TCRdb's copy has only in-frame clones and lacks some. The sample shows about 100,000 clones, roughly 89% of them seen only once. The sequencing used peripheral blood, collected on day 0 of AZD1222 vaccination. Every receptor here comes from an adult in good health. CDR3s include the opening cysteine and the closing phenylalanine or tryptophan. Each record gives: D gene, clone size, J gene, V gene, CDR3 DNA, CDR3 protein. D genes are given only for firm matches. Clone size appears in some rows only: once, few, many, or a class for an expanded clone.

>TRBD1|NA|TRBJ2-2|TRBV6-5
TGTGCCAGCAGGGGGGACAGGGGTAGGGTCGGGGAGCTGTTTTTT
CASRGDRGRVGELFF
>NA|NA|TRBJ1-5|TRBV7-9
TGTGCCAGCAGCTTGGGCAGGGGCAATCAGCCCCAGCATTTT
CASSLGRGNQPQHF
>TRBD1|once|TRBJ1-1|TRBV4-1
TGCGCCAGCAGCCAAGTCACGACAGGGTTGAACACTGAAGCTTTCTTT
CASSQVTTGLNTEAFF
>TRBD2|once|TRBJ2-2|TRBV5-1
TGCGCCAGCAGCTTGGGGAGCGGGATGGACACCGGGGAGCTGTTTTTT
CASSLGSGMDTGELFF
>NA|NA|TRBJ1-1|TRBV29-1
TGCAGCGTTGATCCGGGGCCGGAAGCTTTCTTT
CSVDPGPEAFF
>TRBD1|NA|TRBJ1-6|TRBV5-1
TGCGCCAGCAGCTTGTGGGACAGGGCTAATTCACCCCTCCACTTT
CASSLWDRANSPLHF
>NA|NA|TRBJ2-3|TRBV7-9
TGTGCCAGCAGCTTAGTATCGGCGGCAGATACGCAGTATTTT
CASSLVSAADTQYF
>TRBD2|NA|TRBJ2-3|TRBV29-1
TGCAGCGTTGATTCCGGGACTAGACACGATACGCAGTATTTT
CSVDSGTRHDTQYF
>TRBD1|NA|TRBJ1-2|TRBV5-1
TGCGCCAGCAGCTTACAGGGGGAGGCCCACTATGGCTACACCTTC
CASSLQGEAHYGYTF
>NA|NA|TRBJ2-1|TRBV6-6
TGTGCCAGCAGTTACTCCCGGACCGGGACTTTCAATGAGCAGTTCTTC
CASSYSRTGTFNEQFF
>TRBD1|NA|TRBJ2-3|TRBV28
TGTGCCAGCAGTCCTCACCCCGGGACAGGGGGCATTTTCACAGATACGCAGTATTTT
CASSPHPGTGGIFTDTQYF
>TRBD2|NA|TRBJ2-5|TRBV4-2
TGTGCCAGCAGCCGAGCTAGCGGGAGTGAAGAGACCCAGTACTTC
CASSRASGSEETQYF
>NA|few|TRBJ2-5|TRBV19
TGTGCCAGTAGTATAGGTCAGGGAGAGACCCAGTACTTC
CASSIGQGETQYF
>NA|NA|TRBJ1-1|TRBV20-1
TGCAGTGCTAGTAAGCAGGGAAACACTGAAGCTTTCTTT
CSASKQGNTEAFF
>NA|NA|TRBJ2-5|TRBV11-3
TGTGCCAGCAGCGAAAGTCCAGGGAGGTACCAAGAGACCCAGTACTTC
CASSESPGRYQETQYF
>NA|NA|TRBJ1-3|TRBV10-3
TGTGCCATCAGTCCCCCCCTTCGACAGAGCTCTGGAAACACCATATATTTT
CAISPPLRQSSGNTIYF